A selection of T cell receptor beta chains follows, all from one sample in a study of neurological immune-mediated disorders. TCRdb re-called the 5' RACE reads through MiXCR, storing one row per CDR3 protein. Seen here are more than 45,000 distinct CDR3 sequences, around 3.1% observed once, and the top ten hold approximately 5.8%. Sequencing was done on a sample of PBMCs. The receptors come from a man aged 35 to 55 with multiple sclerosis. CDR3s include the opening cysteine and the closing phenylalanine or tryptophan. The D gene is left open where the match is weak. Clone sizes are given selectively: once, few, many, or a class where the clone is expanded.

>TRBJ2-3|TRBV7-3|many|NA
TGTGCCAGCAGCCGCGGCCGAGATACGCAGTATTTT
CASSRGRDTQYF
>TRBJ1-2|TRBV4-1|many|NA
TGCGCCAGCAGCCAAGGTCGAGGGGAGACTAACTATGGCTACACCTTC
CASSQGRGETNYGYTF
>TRBJ2-7|TRBV18|many|NA
TGTGCCAGCTCACCGGGGGTTAGCTCCTACGAGCAGTACTTC
CASSPGVSSYEQYF
>TRBJ2-6|TRBV6-5|many|NA
TGTGCCAGCAGTTACGAGGGGGCTGGGGCCAACGTCCTGACTTTC
CASSYEGAGANVLTF
>TRBJ2-1|TRBV12-3/TRBV12-4|many|TRBD2
TGTGCCAGCAGTTTAGAGCGGGGGGGCCGGGAGCAGTTCTTC
CASSLERGGREQFF
>TRBJ1-5|TRBV12-3/TRBV12-4|many|NA
TGTGCCAGCAGTAGGGCGCCGGAGCCCCAGAATTTT
CASSRAPEPQNF
>TRBJ1-4|TRBV5-1|many|NA
TGCGCCAGCAGCCCCCTTGGGGGAGCAACTAATGAAAAACTGTTTTTT
CASSPLGGATNEKLFF
>TRBJ1-5|TRBV5-5|NA|TRBD1
TGTGCCAGCAGCTTGTCCACAGGGGAATGGGGCCAGCCCCAGCATTTT
CASSLSTGEWGQPQHF
>TRBJ2-2|TRBV6-5|few|TRBD1
TGTGCCAGCAGTTACTCGTTTCCGGGACAGTTGAACACCGGGGAGCTGTTTTTT
CASSYSFPGQLNTGELFF
>TRBJ1-2|TRBV14|many|TRBD1
TGTGCCAGCAGCCAAGATAACAAGGGGGCGACCGCCTTC
CASSQDNKGATAF
>TRBJ2-5|TRBV12-3/TRBV12-4|many|NA
TGTGCCAGCAGTCCGTCCGCTGGGAACGCCCGGGAGACCCAGTACTTC
CASSPSAGNARETQYF
>TRBJ2-7|TRBV3-1|many|NA
TGTGCCAGCAGCCATCCGGGGGTCGGCTACGAGCAGTACTTC
CASSHPGVGYEQYF
>TRBJ2-5|TRBV3-1|many|NA
TGTGCCAGCAGCCAAGAGGTAGGCCCGTTTTGGACCCAGTACTTC
CASSQEVGPFWTQYF
>TRBJ2-1|TRBV11-2|many|TRBD2
TGTGCCAGCAGCTCCCAGGTGGCTAGCGGGGGGACCGGTGTTAGGCTCTTC
CASSSQVASGGTGVRLF
>TRBJ1-6|TRBV2|many|NA
TGTGCCAGACGGACAAGTAATTCACCCCTCCACTTT
CARRTSNSPLHF
>TRBJ2-3|TRBV7-9|many|NA
TGTGCCAGCATGCTACGGACAGATACGCAGTATTTT
CASMLRTDTQYF
>TRBJ1-5|TRBV18|NA|NA
TGTGCCAGCTCACCGGACAGACTCAATCAGCCCCAGAATTTT
CASSPDRLNQPQNF
>TRBJ2-7|TRBV5-5|many|NA
TGTGCCAGCAGCCCCTCCGGGTACGAGCAGTACTTC
CASSPSGYEQYF
>TRBJ2-3|TRBV6-6|many|NA
TGTGCCAGCTCTTGGGGGCGCCCCAGCACAGATACGCAGTATTTT
CASSWGRPSTDTQYF
>TRBJ2-5|TRBV6-6|few|NA
TGTGCCAGCAGTTTTCAGGGTTCCAGGCAAGAGACCCAGTACTTC
CASSFQGSRQETQYF
>TRBJ2-5|TRBV20-1|many|TRBD2
TGCAGTGCAGGAACGGCTAGCGGGGGGCTTCAAGAGACCCAGTACTTC
CSAGTASGGLQETQYF
>TRBJ1-6|TRBV3-1|many|TRBD1
TGTGCCAGCAGCCACAACAGGGGGCTAAGTTCACCCCTCCACTTT
CASSHNRGLSSPLHF
>TRBJ1-3|TRBV11-3|many|NA
TGTGCCAGCAGCTGGGACCAAGGAAACACCATATATTTT
CASSWDQGNTIYF
>TRBJ1-2|TRBV5-1|many|NA
TGCGCCAGCAGCTTGGGGCAGGGTGACTATGGCTACACCTTC
CASSLGQGDYGYTF